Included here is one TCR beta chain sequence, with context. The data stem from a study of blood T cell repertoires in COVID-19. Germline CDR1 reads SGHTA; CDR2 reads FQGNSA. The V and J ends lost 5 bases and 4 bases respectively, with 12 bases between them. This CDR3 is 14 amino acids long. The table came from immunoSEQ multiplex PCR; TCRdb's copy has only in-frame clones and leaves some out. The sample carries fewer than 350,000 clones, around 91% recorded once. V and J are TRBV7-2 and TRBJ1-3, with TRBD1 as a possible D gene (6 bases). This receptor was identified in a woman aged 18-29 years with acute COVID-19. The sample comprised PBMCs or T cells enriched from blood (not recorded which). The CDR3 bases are TGTGCCAGCAGCCCACAGGGATTCGGAAACACCATATATTTT. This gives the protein CASSPQGFGNTIYF.